These T cell receptor beta chains were read from a single sample in a study of vaccination and CD4 T cells after COVID-19. MiXCR was run by TCRdb on the PCR reads, yielding one entry per CDR3 protein. Of some 10,000 distinct CDR3 sequences listed, roughly 60% were seen once; the top ten hold approximately 35%. Which antigens these TCRs recognize remains unknown. Sample: CD4+ T cells from blood, cultured in vitro. These receptors were taken from a human donor who had recovered from COVID-19. CDR3s include the opening cysteine and the closing phenylalanine or tryptophan. The D gene is left open where the match is weak. A clone size is listed for some rows: how often the clone was seen (once, few, many), or a class if it is expanded.

j_gene	v_gene	abundance	d_gene	CDR3nt	CDR3aa
TRBJ1-1	TRBV6-2/TRBV6-3	-	-	TGTGCCAGCAGGGAGTCGGGCGGCACTGAAGCTTTCTTT	CASRESGGTEAFF
TRBJ1-4	TRBV20-1	-	-	TGCAGTGCTAGAGATGGGCGGGGGGGCGAAAAACTGTTTTTT	CSARDGRGGEKLFF
TRBJ2-1	TRBV11-3	once	-	TGTGCCAGCAGCTTATCTCTCTCAGGCAATGAGCAGTTCTTC	CASSLSLSGNEQFF
TRBJ1-2	TRBV7-2	few	TRBD1	TGTGCCAGCAGCCGGGACAGGGATAGGGGCAACTATGGCTACACCTTC	CASSRDRDRGNYGYTF
TRBJ2-7	TRBV5-4	-	TRBD2	TGTGCCAGCAGCCTAGGGAGGGGATCCTACGAGCAGTACTTC	CASSLGRGSYEQYF
TRBJ2-1	TRBV28	-	-	TGTGCCAGCAGTTTAACGGGGGCGAGTCTGGAGCAGTTCTTC	CASSLTGASLEQFF
TRBJ1-1	TRBV28	-	-	TGTGCCAGCAGTTTATTTTTGGTCACTGAAGCTTTCTTT	CASSLFLVTEAFF
TRBJ2-2	TRBV7-2	few	-	TGTGCCAGCAGCTCAACAGCGAACACCGGGGAGCTGTTTTTT	CASSSTANTGELFF
TRBJ1-1	TRBV6-2/TRBV6-3	-	-	TGTGCCAGCAGTTTACGGTCAGAGAACACTGAAGCTTTCTTT	CASSLRSENTEAFF
TRBJ1-2	TRBV4-1	once	-	TGCGCCAGCAGCCACACAGGGATGATTGTTGGCTACACCTTC	CASSHTGMIVGYTF
TRBJ2-1	TRBV7-7	-	TRBD1	TGTGCTAGCAGCGCAGGGACAGGCCAGTACAATGAGCAGTTCTTC	CASSAGTGQYNEQFF
TRBJ2-1	TRBV27	few	TRBD2	TGTGCCAGCAGTTTAAGGCGGGAGGGAGGCAATGAGCAGTTCTTC	CASSLRREGGNEQFF
TRBJ2-7	TRBV2	-	-	TGTGCCAGCAGACTCACAGCTTACGAGCAGTACTTC	CASRLTAYEQYF
TRBJ1-2	TRBV7-2	-	-	TGTGCCAGCAGCTTATCGGACGGACTCTATGGCTACACCTTC	CASSLSDGLYGYTF
TRBJ1-4	TRBV20-1	once	-	TGCAGTGCTAGAGATCAAGTGGGGACAGAAAAACTGTTTTTT	CSARDQVGTEKLFF
TRBJ2-7	TRBV10-2	-	-	TGCGCCAGCAGTAGGAGCTCCTACGAGCAGTACTTC	CASSRSSYEQYF
TRBJ1-5	TRBV23-1	-	-	TGCGCCAGCAGTCAAGCGGAGTACGGCAATCAGCCCCAGCATTTT	CASSQAEYGNQPQHF
TRBJ1-2	TRBV27	few	-	TGTGCCAGCAGTTTAAAAGGCCCAAACTATGGCTACACCTTC	CASSLKGPNYGYTF
TRBJ1-1	TRBV6-1	-	-	TGTGCCAGCAGTGAAAACAGTATAGGGACTGAAGCTTTCTTT	CASSENSIGTEAFF
TRBJ2-7	TRBV20-1	-	-	TGCAGTGCCCAATTACCGGGGCCCTACGAGCAGTACTTC	CSAQLPGPYEQYF
TRBJ2-5	TRBV2	large	TRBD2	TGTGCCAGCAGTGCAGGACTAGCGGGAGAGGGGGAGACCCAGTACTTC	CASSAGLAGEGETQYF
TRBJ1-2	TRBV5-1	-	TRBD1	TGCGCCAGCAGCTTGGGGACAGGAACCAACTATGGCTACACCTTC	CASSLGTGTNYGYTF
TRBJ1-2	TRBV10-3	few	-	TGTGCCATCAGAGACAGGCTTTCGATGGGCTACACCTTC	CAIRDRLSMGYTF
TRBJ1-1	TRBV19	-	-	TGTGCCAGTAGTATTTCGGATGTGGGGGGCACTGAAGCTTTCTTT	CASSISDVGGTEAFF